Presented here are 19 T cell receptor beta chains from one specimen sequenced in a study of identical twins. TCRdb reanalysed the 5' RACE reads using MiXCR and keeps one entry per CDR3 protein. Among 250,000 or so distinct CDR3 sequences listed, roughly 13% were seen once. This sample was also put to use in a study of yellow fever vaccine responses in identical twins.

The specimen was memory (CD45RO+) T cells sorted from blood. Receptors were obtained from a woman aged 18-29 years in good health.

The chain has TRBV14 and TRBJ2-2; D perhaps matches TRBD1 (5 bases). V shed 1 base and J shed 6 bases, with 12 bases lying between them. Looked up from germline, CDR1 is SGHDN and CDR2 is FVKESK. The CDR3 length is 15 residues. The CDR3 is CASSQVRVGAGELFF. CDR3 bases: TGTGCCAGCAGCCAAGTCAGGGTTGGAGCCGGGGAGCTGTTTTTT.

The CDR3 nucleotides are TGCGCCAGCAGCTTAAGAGGGGGGGGCGCGACCCAAGAGACCCAGTACTTC. It specifies CASSLRGGGATQETQYF. The V call is TRBV5-1, the J call TRBJ2-5, with a possible D match to TRBD2 (7 bases). Germline V lookup: CDR1 SGHRS, CDR2 YFSETQ. There are 17 residues in the CDR3. Between the trimmed V and J ends, which lost 2 bases and 1 base, there was a span of 18 bases.

The V and J genes are TRBV4-2 and TRBJ2-6; 12 positions match TRBD1. This CDR3 is 18 amino acids long. Trimming cost V 1 base and J 2 bases; bases outside gene matches: 3. Germline assignment: CDR1 LGHNA and CDR2 YNFKEQ. Written as DNA, the CDR3 is TGTGCCAGCAGCCAAGCCGGGACAGGGGGCGCTGGGGCCAACGTCCTGACTTTC. Residues: CASSQAGTGGAGANVLTF.

This clonotype turned up a few times. The chain is built from TRBV19 and TRBJ1-5; D is undetermined. CDR1 and CDR2 from the germline V gene are LNHDA and SQIVND (reference sequence). The CDR3 loop spans 15 amino acids. Trimming stripped 0 bases from V and 4 bases from J, with 10 bases between. The DNA for the CDR3 is TGTGCCAGTAGTATAGAACGACGGCGAAATCAGCCCCAGCATTTT. This gives the protein CASSIERRRNQPQHF.

V is TRBV10-3 and J is TRBJ1-4; 9 bases map to TRBD1. Germline V gene sequence: CDR1 ENHRY, CDR2 SYGVKD. With V trimmed by 6 bases and J by 8 bases, 10 bases remained unmatched. The CDR3 covers 15 residues. CDR3 nucleotides: TGTGCCATCAGACCGGGACAGGGAGACGGCGAAAAACTGTTTTTT. Amino acid sequence: CAIRPGQGDGEKLFF.

This clonotype was seen only a few times. The chain couples TRBV4-3 to TRBJ2-3; D may be TRBD1 (6 bases). The V end was cut by 0 bases, the J end by 3 bases, with 13 bases between. Germline-derived CDR1 and CDR2 are LGHNA and YSLEER. This CDR3 has 16 residues. Here the CDR3 DNA reads TGCGCCAGCAGCCAAGATCAGGGGACGGGTACAGATACGCAGTATTTT. Translation: CASSQDQGTGTDTQYF.

This clonotype was counted ten times or more. This sequence joins TRBV12-3 or TRBV12-4 and TRBJ2-2; 10 nucleotides align to TRBD2. The V gene end was trimmed by 4 bases and the J gene end by 4 bases; junction bases not matched to a gene: 6. The CDR3 has 16 amino acids. CDR3 loop: CASSSYTSGVTGELFF. In nucleotides, the CDR3 is TGTGCCAGCAGTTCCTATACTAGCGGGGTCACCGGGGAGCTGTTTTTT.

The sample holds a few counts of this clonotype. CDR3 sequence reads: CASSHPPHYEQYF. The CDR3 DNA is TGTGCCAGCAGCCACCCCCCACATTACGAGCAGTACTTC. This chain connects TRBV3-1 to TRBJ2-7; unclear D gene. V was trimmed by 3 bases and J by 4 bases, leaving 10 bases between them. In germline, CDR1 is LGHDT, CDR2 YNNKEL (reference sequence). The CDR3 totals 13 residues.

This clonotype was detected a few times. This chain uses TRBV11-2 with TRBJ2-7; D gene ambiguous. Germline lookup yields CDR1 SGHAT and CDR2 FQNNGV. This CDR3 has 15 amino acids. Deletions cut 1 base from V and 2 bases from J, with 12 bases between. CDR3 sequence (DNA): TGTGCCAGCAGCTTAGTGGACGGCGCCGCCTACGAGCAGTACTTC. Amino acid sequence: CASSLVDGAAYEQYF. The complete variable domain, with remaining parts taken from reference TRBV11-2 and TRBJ2-7, reads EAGVAQSPRYKIIEKRQSVAFWCNPISGHATLYWYQQILGQGPKLLIQFQNNGVVDDSQLPKDRFSAERLKGVDSTLKIQPAKLEDSAVYLCASSLVDGAAYEQYFGPGTRLTVT.

The chain couples TRBV4-3 to TRBJ2-4, with TRBD2 identical over 11 bases. This CDR3 comprises 17 residues. Per germline, CDR1 LGHNA and CDR2 YSLEER. The V gene end was trimmed by 3 bases and the J gene end by 2 bases; junction bases not matched to a gene: 6. CDR3: CASSQSASGRSKNIQYF. The DNA of the CDR3 is TGCGCCAGCAGCCAGTCTGCTAGCGGGAGGTCCAAAAACATTCAGTACTTC.

This clonotype was seen many times. CDR3: CSARGVERTDTQYF. The CDR3 region has the DNA TGCAGTGCTAGAGGGGTAGAACGCACAGATACGCAGTATTTT. The J gene is TRBJ2-3, the V gene TRBV20-1; D is unresolved. This CDR3 region has 14 residues. Germline values: CDR1 DFQATT, CDR2 SNEGSKA (reference sequence). V was trimmed by 1 base and J by 1 base, leaving 9 bases between them.

This chain joins TRBV20-1 and TRBJ2-4; the D gene is possibly TRBD2 (6 bases). CDR1 and CDR2 (germline): DFQATT, SNEGSKA (reference sequence). The germline V and J ends were trimmed by 6 bases and 8 bases, with 17 bases remaining between them. The CDR3 loop spans 13 amino acids. This CDR3 reads CSAASRGRDIQYF. The DNA of the CDR3 is TGCAGTGCCGCAAGCCGGGGGAGAGACATTCAGTACTTC.

This sequence joins TRBV27 and TRBJ1-6; 10 positions match TRBD1. Germline V CDR1 and CDR2: MNHEY, SMNVEV (reference sequence). Trimming removed 6 bases from V and 10 bases from J; junction bases left unmatched: 6. This CDR3 is 14 amino acids long. CDR3 in DNA: TGTGCCAGCAGACCGACGACAGGGGGCTCACCCCTCCACTTT. Amino acids: CASRPTTGGSPLHF.

There are a few counts of this clonotype. The V call is TRBV18, the J call TRBJ2-7; the match to TRBD1 covers 7 bases. The CDR3 sequence is 14 residues long. The V segment lost 3 bases and the J segment 6 bases; nucleotides outside the gene matches: 8. Germline CDR1 reads KGHSH; CDR2 reads LQKENI. This CDR3 is CASSPTGLSGEQYF. CDR3 DNA: TGTGCCAGCTCACCGACAGGGCTCTCCGGCGAGCAGTACTTC.

This clonotype was counted a few times. The V call is TRBV20-1, the J call TRBJ2-3; 7 bases fit TRBD2. Looked up from germline, CDR1 is DFQATT and CDR2 is SNEGSKA (reference sequence). CDR3 length: 17 residues. V shed 0 bases and J 0 bases; nucleotides not matched to a gene: 9. CDR3 bases: TGCAGTGCTAGAGATCCTGGGAGGGCCTCGAGCACAGATACGCAGTATTTT. Protein product: CSARDPGRASSTDTQYF.

This clonotype was observed a few times. The chain recombines TRBV27 with TRBJ2-3, with TRBD2 matching over 10 bases. The V segment lost 5 bases and the J segment 6 bases; nucleotides outside the gene matches: 17. Germline V lookup: CDR1 MNHEY, CDR2 SMNVEV (reference sequence). CDR3 length: 18 amino acids. The CDR3 reads CASSPIWSSGGPLDTQYF. The CDR3 nucleotides read TGTGCCAGCAGTCCAATCTGGTCTAGCGGGGGCCCACTCGATACGCAGTATTTT.

This clonotype was seen more than once but under ten times. This rearrangement joins TRBV3-1 to TRBJ2-1, with 7 bases identical to TRBD2. Germline lookup yields CDR1 LGHDT and CDR2 YNNKEL (reference sequence). V shed 0 bases, J shed 4 bases, and the junction held 15 bases outside the gene matches. The CDR3 runs 19 residues. In DNA form, the CDR3 reads TGTGCCAGCAGCCAAGACCTCCCTAGGGGCGGGAGAGGTTACAATGAGCAGTTCTTC. Translating gives CASSQDLPRGGRGYNEQFF.

The sample holds one count of this clonotype. One junction end disagrees with the germline gene, perhaps due to a read error. V gene TRBV28 combines with J gene TRBJ2-3, with no clear D. The CDR3 loop spans 15 amino acids. Germline V gene lookup returns CDR1 MDHEN and CDR2 SYDVKM. CDR3 sequence: CASISSAKPTNTQYF. As DNA, the CDR3 is TGTGCCAGCATCTCGTCAGCGAAACCCACAAATACGCAGTATTTT.

The J gene is TRBJ2-6, the V gene TRBV20-1, with D perhaps given as TRBD1 or TRBD2 (5 bases each). V lost 6 bases, J lost 1 base, and 7 bases lay in between. Germline CDR1 is DFQATT and CDR2 is SNEGSKA (reference sequence). The length of the CDR3 is 13 residues. CDR3 sequence: CSARESGANVLTF. The CDR3 bases are TGCAGTGCCAGGGAGTCTGGGGCCAACGTCCTGACTTTC.